Listed below are T cell receptor beta chains from one sample, sequenced in a study of T-cell memory formation after mild COVID-19. TCRdb recomputed calls from the 5' RACE reads with MiXCR, one row per CDR3 protein. The data show about 170,000 distinct CDR3 sequences, 10% to 15% seen once. The specimen was PBMCs or a T cell subset sorted from them (not recorded which). All receptors derive from a man aged 18-30 years who had mild COVID-19 (a few samples of this study predate the infection). Cell type and time point are not known. Each CDR3 is given with its conserved first and last residue. The order of the fields is V gene, clone size, J gene, CDR3 protein. The size of a clone is reported for some rows only, either as once, few or many, or as a class for expanded clones.

v_call: TRBV5-4
clone_size: few
j_call: TRBJ1-1
cdr3_aa: CASSLVGQTNTEAFF

v_call: TRBV24-1
clone_size: few
j_call: TRBJ2-1
cdr3_aa: CATSGLDRDNEQFF

v_call: TRBV3-1
clone_size: -
j_call: TRBJ2-3
cdr3_aa: CASSSGPGNTQYF

v_call: TRBV5-1
clone_size: many
j_call: TRBJ2-2
cdr3_aa: CASRPTGNTGELFF

v_call: TRBV7-2
clone_size: many
j_call: TRBJ2-3
cdr3_aa: CASSRTSSGDTQYF

v_call: TRBV27
clone_size: -
j_call: TRBJ1-1
cdr3_aa: CASSLFFGGTAFF

v_call: TRBV6-2/TRBV6-3
clone_size: few
j_call: TRBJ2-3
cdr3_aa: CASSPPQSRRYSDTQYF

v_call: TRBV7-2
clone_size: few
j_call: TRBJ2-5
cdr3_aa: CASSPRRKETQYF

v_call: TRBV7-2
clone_size: few
j_call: TRBJ2-4
cdr3_aa: CASSSRVANIQYF

v_call: TRBV12-3/TRBV12-4
clone_size: -
j_call: TRBJ1-2
cdr3_aa: CASSLAGAYGYTF

v_call: TRBV9
clone_size: few
j_call: TRBJ2-5
cdr3_aa: CASSVAGGNQETQYF

v_call: TRBV6-6
clone_size: -
j_call: TRBJ2-3
cdr3_aa: CASSSRWDLTQYF

v_call: TRBV7-2
clone_size: many
j_call: TRBJ2-1
cdr3_aa: CASTPTPGNEQFF

v_call: TRBV20-1
clone_size: -
j_call: TRBJ1-2
cdr3_aa: CSAKQGTDYGYTF

v_call: TRBV4-1
clone_size: many
j_call: TRBJ1-2
cdr3_aa: CASSLGWRAGYTF

v_call: TRBV28
clone_size: -
j_call: TRBJ1-1
cdr3_aa: CASSLGGLTNTEAFF

v_call: TRBV7-9
clone_size: many
j_call: TRBJ2-1
cdr3_aa: CASSTDYNEQFF

v_call: TRBV12-3/TRBV12-4
clone_size: few
j_call: TRBJ2-2
cdr3_aa: CASSLLQGSGELFF

v_call: TRBV2
clone_size: -
j_call: TRBJ2-7
cdr3_aa: CASSEEPGEQYF

v_call: TRBV7-2
clone_size: few
j_call: TRBJ2-4
cdr3_aa: CASSLRSGGIAKNIQYF

v_call: TRBV12-3/TRBV12-4
clone_size: -
j_call: TRBJ2-5
cdr3_aa: CASSLRQGGPWETQYF

v_call: TRBV10-3
clone_size: -
j_call: TRBJ2-1
cdr3_aa: CAISYGDNEQFF

v_call: TRBV20-1
clone_size: few
j_call: TRBJ2-5
cdr3_aa: CSARYTETQYF

v_call: TRBV5-5
clone_size: -
j_call: TRBJ1-2
cdr3_aa: CASSLAPLRAEYGYTF

v_call: TRBV7-9
clone_size: few
j_call: TRBJ2-6
cdr3_aa: CASSLSRTSGANVLTF

v_call: TRBV20-1
clone_size: few
j_call: TRBJ1-4
cdr3_aa: CSARGAGLDEKLFF

v_call: TRBV29-1
clone_size: -
j_call: TRBJ2-3
cdr3_aa: CSVVMWTDTQYF

v_call: TRBV10-1
clone_size: -
j_call: TRBJ2-7
cdr3_aa: CASSETGDFPRGSYEQYF

v_call: TRBV2
clone_size: -
j_call: TRBJ1-2
cdr3_aa: CASGDWPANYGYTF

v_call: TRBV20-1
clone_size: -
j_call: TRBJ2-5
cdr3_aa: CSARDPTETQYF

v_call: TRBV4-2
clone_size: few
j_call: TRBJ2-1
cdr3_aa: CASSQLEGLAGLEEQFF

v_call: TRBV28
clone_size: few
j_call: TRBJ1-5
cdr3_aa: CASSFGQGIKRNQPQHF

v_call: TRBV20-1
clone_size: few
j_call: TRBJ2-1
cdr3_aa: CSASRPGAGGRNEQFF

v_call: TRBV7-3
clone_size: -
j_call: TRBJ1-1
cdr3_aa: CASSLGAGQGRNTEAFF

v_call: TRBV29-1
clone_size: few
j_call: TRBJ1-2
cdr3_aa: CSVVVVQGVSGYTF

v_call: TRBV6-6
clone_size: -
j_call: TRBJ2-5
cdr3_aa: CASTPGPGWETQYF

v_call: TRBV6-5
clone_size: few
j_call: TRBJ2-5
cdr3_aa: CASGGAQETQYF

v_call: TRBV7-6
clone_size: few
j_call: TRBJ2-5
cdr3_aa: CASSFHPLAGTETQYF

v_call: TRBV10-1
clone_size: few
j_call: TRBJ2-3
cdr3_aa: CASSDPTDTQYF

v_call: TRBV12-3/TRBV12-4
clone_size: -
j_call: TRBJ2-3
cdr3_aa: CASALLLAGGQGDTQYF

v_call: TRBV7-2
clone_size: -
j_call: TRBJ2-2
cdr3_aa: CASSGLNTGELFF

v_call: TRBV7-3
clone_size: -
j_call: TRBJ1-1
cdr3_aa: CASSLTGTGEAFF

v_call: TRBV5-1
clone_size: few
j_call: TRBJ1-4
cdr3_aa: CASSLGQAPLGEKLFF

v_call: TRBV7-2
clone_size: -
j_call: TRBJ1-3
cdr3_aa: CATGQSRASGNTIYF

v_call: TRBV5-1
clone_size: many
j_call: TRBJ2-3
cdr3_aa: CASSPGPVGSDTQYF

v_call: TRBV7-2
clone_size: -
j_call: TRBJ1-3
cdr3_aa: CASSSLRAGNTIYF

v_call: TRBV9
clone_size: few
j_call: TRBJ1-5
cdr3_aa: CASATSPNQPQHF

v_call: TRBV12-3/TRBV12-4
clone_size: -
j_call: TRBJ2-3
cdr3_aa: CASSLIGGADTQYF

v_call: TRBV10-3
clone_size: few
j_call: TRBJ2-2
cdr3_aa: CAISESGRELFF